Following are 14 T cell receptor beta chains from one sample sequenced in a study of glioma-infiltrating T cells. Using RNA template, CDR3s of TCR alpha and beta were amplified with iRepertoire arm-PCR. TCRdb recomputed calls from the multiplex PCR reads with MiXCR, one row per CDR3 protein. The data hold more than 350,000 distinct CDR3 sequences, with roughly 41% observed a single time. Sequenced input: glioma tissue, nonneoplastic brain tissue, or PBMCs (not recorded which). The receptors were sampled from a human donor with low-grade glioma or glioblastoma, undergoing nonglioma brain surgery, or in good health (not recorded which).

The CDR3 bases are TGTGCCAGCAGTGGGACAGGGGGATACAATGAGCAGTTCTTC. Protein: CASSGTGGYNEQFF. The chain uses TRBV25-1 and TRBJ2-1; TRBD1 matches 10 bases. The V and J ends lost 4 bases and 4 bases, in that order; junction bases with no gene match: 1. Germline loops: CDR1 MGHDK, CDR2 SYGVNS. The CDR3 consists of 14 residues. The whole variable domain, remainder taken from reference TRBV25-1 and TRBJ2-1, is EADIYQTPRYLVIGTGKKITLECSQTMGHDKMYWYQQDPGMELHLIHYSYGVNSTEKGDLSSESTVSRIRTEHFPLTLESARPSHTSQYLCASSGTGGYNEQFFGPGTRLTVL.

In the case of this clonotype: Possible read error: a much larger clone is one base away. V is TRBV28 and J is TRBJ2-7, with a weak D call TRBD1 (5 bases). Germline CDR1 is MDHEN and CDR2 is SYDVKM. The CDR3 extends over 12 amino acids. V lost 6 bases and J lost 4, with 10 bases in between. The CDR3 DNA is TGTGCCAGCAGCATCGACAGATACGAGCAGTACTTC. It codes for CASSIDRYEQYF.

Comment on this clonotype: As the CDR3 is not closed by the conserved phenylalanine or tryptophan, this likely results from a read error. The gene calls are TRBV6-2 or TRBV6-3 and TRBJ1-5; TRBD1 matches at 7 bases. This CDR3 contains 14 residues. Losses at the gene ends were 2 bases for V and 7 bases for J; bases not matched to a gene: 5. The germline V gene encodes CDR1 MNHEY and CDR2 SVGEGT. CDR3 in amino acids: CASSYGGGGQPQHL. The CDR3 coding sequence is TGTGCCAGCAGTTACGGAGGGGGCGGGCAGCCCCAGCATCTT.

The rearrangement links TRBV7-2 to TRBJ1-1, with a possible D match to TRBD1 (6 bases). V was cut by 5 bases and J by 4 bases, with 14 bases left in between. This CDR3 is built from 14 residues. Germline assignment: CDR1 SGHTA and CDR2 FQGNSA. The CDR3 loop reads CASSPRTAATEAFF. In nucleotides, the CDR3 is TGTGCCAGCAGCCCTCGGACAGCTGCCACTGAAGCTTTCTTT.

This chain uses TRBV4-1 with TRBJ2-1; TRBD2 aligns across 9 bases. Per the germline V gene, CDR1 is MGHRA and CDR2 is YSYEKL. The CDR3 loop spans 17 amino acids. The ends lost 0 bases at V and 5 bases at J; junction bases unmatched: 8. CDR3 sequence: CASSQELAGGVNNEQFF. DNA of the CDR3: TGCGCCAGCAGCCAAGAGCTGGCGGGAGGGGTCAACAATGAGCAGTTCTTC.

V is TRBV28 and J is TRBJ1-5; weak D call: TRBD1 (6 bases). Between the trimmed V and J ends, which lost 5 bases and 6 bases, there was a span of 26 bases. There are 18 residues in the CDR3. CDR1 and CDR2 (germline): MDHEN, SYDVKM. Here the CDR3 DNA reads TGTGCCAGCAGTCGCCGCCAGGGGAATTGGAAGGGGAGTCAGCCCCAGCATTTT. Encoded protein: CASSRRQGNWKGSQPQHF.

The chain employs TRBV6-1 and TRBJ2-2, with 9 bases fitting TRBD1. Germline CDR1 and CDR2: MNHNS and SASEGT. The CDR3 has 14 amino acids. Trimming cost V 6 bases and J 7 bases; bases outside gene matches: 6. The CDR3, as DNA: TGTGCCAGCAGAAGGGACAGGGCTATCGGGGAGCTGTTTTTT. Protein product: CASRRDRAIGELFF.

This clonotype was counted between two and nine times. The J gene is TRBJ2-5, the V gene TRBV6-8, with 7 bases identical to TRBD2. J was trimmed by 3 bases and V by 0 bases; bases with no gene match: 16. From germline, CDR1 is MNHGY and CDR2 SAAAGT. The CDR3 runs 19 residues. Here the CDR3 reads CASSYSKGRASGPEETQYF. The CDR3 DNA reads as TGTGCCAGCAGTTACTCGAAAGGAAGGGCTAGCGGACCCGAAGAGACCCAGTACTTC.

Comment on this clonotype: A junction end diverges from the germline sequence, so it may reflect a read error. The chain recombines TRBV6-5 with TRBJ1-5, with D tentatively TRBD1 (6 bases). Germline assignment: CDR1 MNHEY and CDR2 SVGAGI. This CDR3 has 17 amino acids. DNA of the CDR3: TGTGCCAGCAGTGAACGGTGGACAGTCTATAGCAATCAGCCACAGCATTTT. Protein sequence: CASSERWTVYSNQPQHF.

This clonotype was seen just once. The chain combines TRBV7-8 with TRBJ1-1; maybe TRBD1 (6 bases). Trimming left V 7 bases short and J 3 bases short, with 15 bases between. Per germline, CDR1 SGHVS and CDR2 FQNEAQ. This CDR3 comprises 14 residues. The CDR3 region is CASTLDSMDTEAFF. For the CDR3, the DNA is TGTGCCAGCACCTTGGACAGCATGGACACTGAAGCTTTCTTT.

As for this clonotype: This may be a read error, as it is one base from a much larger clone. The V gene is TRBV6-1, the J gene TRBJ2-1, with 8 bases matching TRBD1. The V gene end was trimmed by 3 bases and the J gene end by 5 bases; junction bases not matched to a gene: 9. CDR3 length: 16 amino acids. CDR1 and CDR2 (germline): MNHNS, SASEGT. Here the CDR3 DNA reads TGTGCCAGCAGTGACACACCGGGACAGGCTAACAATGAGCAGTTCTTC. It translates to CASSDTPGQANNEQFF.

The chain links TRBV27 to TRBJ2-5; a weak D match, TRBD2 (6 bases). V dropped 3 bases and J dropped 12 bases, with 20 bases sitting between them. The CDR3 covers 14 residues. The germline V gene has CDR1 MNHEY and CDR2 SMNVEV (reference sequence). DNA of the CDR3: TGTGCCAGCAGTTTTAGCGGAGGCTGGGAGACAAAGTACTTC. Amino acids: CASSFSGGWETKYF.

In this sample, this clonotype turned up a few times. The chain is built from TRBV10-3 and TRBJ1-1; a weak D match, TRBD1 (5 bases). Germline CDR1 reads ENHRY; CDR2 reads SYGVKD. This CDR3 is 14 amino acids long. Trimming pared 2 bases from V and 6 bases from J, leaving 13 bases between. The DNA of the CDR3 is TGTGCCATCAGTGAGGGACAATTGGGGGCTGAAGCTTTCTTT. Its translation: CAISEGQLGAEAFF.

Written as DNA, the CDR3 is TGCAGTGCTAGAATACAGGGGTGGTACCAAGAGACCCAGTACTTC. The encoded protein is CSARIQGWYQETQYF. The chain employs TRBV20-1 and TRBJ2-5; 7 nucleotides align to TRBD1. CDR3 size: 15 residues. CDR1 DFQATT and CDR2 SNEGSKA come from the germline V gene (reference sequence). V dropped 2 bases and J dropped 0; count of bases not matched to a gene: 6.